The rows below give T cell receptor beta chains drawn from one sample of a study of CD8 T cells in Susac syndrome. TCRdb recomputed calls from the immunoSEQ multiplex PCR reads with MiXCR, one row per CDR3 protein. Of some 120,000 distinct CDR3 sequences listed, about 94% are singletons. Material: CD4+ T cells from PBMCs. The origin of the receptors is a human donor with multiple sclerosis. CDR3s include the opening cysteine and the closing phenylalanine or tryptophan. A D gene is named only where the DNA matches it firmly. Clone size is not always given. Where it is, it says once, few, many or a class for expanded clones.

>TRBV18|TRBJ2-3|TRBD1|NA
CASSPWTGGLGPDTQYF
>TRBV3-1|TRBJ1-3|TRBD1|NA
CASSQAGQKNYRGNTIYF
>TRBV6-5|TRBJ2-3|NA|NA
CASSYDRADTQYF
>TRBV12-3/TRBV12-4|TRBJ1-2|NA|NA
CASSRGASGYTF
>TRBV6-6|TRBJ1-1|NA|once
CASWGRGRIAFF
>TRBV18|TRBJ2-7|NA|NA
CASSPNPQSGLQGVYEQYF
>TRBV5-1|TRBJ1-2|NA|NA
CASSLGAYGYTF
>TRBV5-1|TRBJ2-1|NA|NA
CASSLGTAEGGEQFF
>TRBV4-3|TRBJ1-1|NA|NA
CASRQTVSNTEAFF
>TRBV11-2|TRBJ2-5|NA|NA
CASTLGRLSQETQYF
>TRBV10-3|TRBJ1-1|NA|once
CAISESGDTEAFF
>TRBV7-9|TRBJ1-1|NA|NA
CASSLFGENTEAFF
>TRBV5-1|TRBJ1-2|NA|NA
CASSLVQGGGYTF
>TRBV28|TRBJ1-1|NA|NA
CASSLKAGEAFF
>TRBV27|TRBJ1-2|NA|NA
CASSSSPGRLNYGYTF
>TRBV28|TRBJ2-5|NA|NA
CASSPQPGSQETQYF
>TRBV18|TRBJ1-1|TRBD1|NA
CASSASTGLPEAFF
>TRBV29-1|TRBJ2-1|TRBD2|NA
CSVDRGRGNNEQFF
>TRBV21-1|TRBJ2-7|NA|NA
CASIHSGLIPYEQYF
>TRBV30|TRBJ1-2|TRBD1|NA
CAWTPSSGTGKNYGYTF
>TRBV11-1|TRBJ2-1|NA|NA
CASKGGGGSYNEQFF
>TRBV25-1|TRBJ2-2|NA|once
CASSEYRESGELFF
>TRBV6-2/TRBV6-3|TRBJ1-5|NA|NA
CASTNSNQPQHF
>TRBV11-2|TRBJ2-7|NA|NA
CASSFRPPRQYF
>TRBV19|TRBJ1-2|NA|NA
CASIWSGESLYGYTF
>TRBV5-6|TRBJ1-1|NA|NA
CAAVSATEAFF
>TRBV7-6|TRBJ1-3|NA|NA
CASSLGHRNSGNTIYF
>TRBV7-2|TRBJ1-1|NA|NA
CASSLKRDTEAFF
>TRBV6-2/TRBV6-3|TRBJ1-1|NA|NA
CASGWGTLNTEAFF
>TRBV18|TRBJ1-5|NA|NA
CASSVGANQPQHF
>TRBV10-1|TRBJ2-7|NA|once
CASRSSSHEQYF
>TRBV7-9|TRBJ2-5|TRBD1|NA
CASSLERDRGPVTQYF
>TRBV5-1|TRBJ1-5|NA|NA
CASSSGTPNQPQHF
>TRBV4-2|TRBJ2-3|NA|NA
CASSLSQFGSTDTQYF
>TRBV2|TRBJ2-1|TRBD2|NA
CASSETSGLYNEQFF
>TRBV4-2|TRBJ2-1|TRBD2|NA
CASSQGREYSYNEQFF
>TRBV20-1|TRBJ1-2|NA|NA
CSARDPLREGFGGYTF
>TRBV27|TRBJ1-1|NA|NA
CASSLNVGFGAFF
>TRBV29-1|TRBJ1-2|NA|once
CSVDQLSGYTF
>TRBV19|TRBJ2-5|TRBD2|NA
CATSTSGSLQETQYF
>TRBV4-3|TRBJ2-6|TRBD1|NA
CASSQRTGAGANVLTF
>TRBV2|TRBJ2-1|TRBD1|NA
CGTGTIVDNEQFF
>TRBV29-1|TRBJ1-1|NA|NA
CSVVWGQNTEAFF
>TRBV5-6|TRBJ2-5|NA|NA
CASSLGGLFQETQYF
>TRBV6-6|TRBJ1-6|NA|NA
CASSYRGLNSPLHF
>TRBV29-1|TRBJ2-5|NA|few
CSVAPAARETQYF
>TRBV15|TRBJ2-7|TRBD2|NA
CATSREPSGDFEQYF
>TRBV24-1|TRBJ2-2|NA|NA
CATSVTGNTGELFF
>TRBV30|TRBJ2-7|NA|NA
CAWSVQGYEQYF
>TRBV20-1|TRBJ1-5|NA|NA
CSARAGVGEQPQHF
>TRBV6-1|TRBJ1-3|NA|NA
CASRGRGSGNTIYF